There are a few counts of the clone carrying this TCR beta chain. Its specificity is not known. The data were taken from a study of blood T cells in healthy people across ages. Looking at the study overall: About one barcoded beta molecule was captured per two T cells (by template switching).

PCR was performed a second time for 7 to 11 cycles using a sample-barcoded 5' primer and a J-beta primer mix. Every cDNA molecule bore a tag from a template-switch adaptor containing 12 random nucleotides. TCRdb passed the 5' RACE reads through MiXCR, listing each CDR3 protein once. Of approximately 800,000 distinct CDR3 sequences in the sample, approximately 60% were seen once. Study-wide results and caveats: Significant beta diversity loss was already apparent by age roughly 44, declining roughly linearly.

CDR3 length: 15 amino acids. The germline V gene encodes CDR1 MGHDK and CDR2 SYGVNS. Trimming removed 5 bases at V and 4 bases at J, with 18 bases between. The amount of total RNA extracted per sample was at least 6 micrograms. The sequenced sample was blood. This clonotype was obtained from a man in his forties in good health. The rearrangement uses TRBV25-1 and TRBJ2-7, with a tentative D call TRBD2 (6 bases). CDR3 in amino acids: CASSTPGRAPYEQYF. In DNA form, the CDR3 reads TGTGCCAGCAGTACCCCCGGGAGAGCGCCATACGAGCAGTACTTC.